The 25 T cell receptor beta chains given below trace back to one sample, sequenced in a study of cytomegalovirus exposure and HLA in healthy donors. PCR primers comprised 60 Vbeta and 13 Jbeta primers. The assay was immunoSEQ multiplex PCR, and TCRdb's table has in-frame clones only and misses some. The table has about 140,000 clones, under 80% seen once. The sequenced sample consisted of PBMCs. The receptors come from a male donor in good health and CMV-seronegative.

This clone was found once. This rearrangement joins TRBV9 to TRBJ1-6, with D unclear. Trimming took 3 bases from V and 9 from J, leaving 13 bases between them. Per germline, CDR1 SGDLS and CDR2 YYNGEE. The CDR3 contains 14 residues. The CDR3 spells CASSAGPRASPLHF. CDR3 nucleotide sequence: TGTGCCAGCAGCGCCGGACCGAGGGCTTCACCCCTCCACTTT.

The chain carries TRBV5-6 and TRBJ1-2, with unresolved D. Germline V CDR1 and CDR2: SGHDT, YYEEEE. The CDR3 sequence is 12 residues long. The germline V and J ends were trimmed by 2 bases and 5 bases, with 7 bases remaining between them. For the CDR3, the DNA is TGTGCCAGCAGCTTTACCAGATATGGCTACACCTTC. Its translation is CASSFTRYGYTF.

This chain uses TRBV6-1 with TRBJ1-5; TRBD1 matches at 9 bases. From germline, CDR1 is MNHNS and CDR2 SASEGT. This CDR3 contains 15 residues. The V gene end was trimmed by 6 bases and the J gene end by 6 bases; junction bases not matched to a gene: 9. The CDR3 DNA reads TGTGCCAGCAGGTATACAGGGGGCTTAAGTCAGCCCCAGCATTTT. Translating it yields CASRYTGGLSQPQHF.

The chain is built from TRBV30 and TRBJ2-5, with a weak D call TRBD1 (6 bases). The V end was cut by 0 bases, the J end by 11 bases, with 25 bases between. The germline V gene has CDR1 GTSNPN and CDR2 SVGIG (reference sequence). The CDR3 totals 16 residues. The CDR3 reads CAWSVSLPLQGAGQYF. The CDR3 DNA follows: TGTGCCTGGAGTGTATCTCTCCCCTTACAGGGTGCCGGGCAGTACTTC. The variable domain in full, completed from reference TRBV30 and TRBJ2-5, reads SQTIHQWPATLVQPVGSPLSLECTVEGTSNPNLYWYRQAAGRGLQLLFYSVGIGQISSEVPQNLSASRPQDRQFILSSKKLLLSDSGFYLCAWSVSLPLQGAGQYFGPGTRLLVL.

The genes are TRBV5-1 and TRBJ2-1; 8 nucleotides align to TRBD2. The V and J ends lost 6 bases and 2 bases, in that order; junction bases with no gene match: 7. CDR3 length: 15 amino acids. The germline V gene has CDR1 SGHRS and CDR2 YFSETQ. CDR3 bases: TGCGCCAGCAAACCGGGACTAGACGCCTACAATGAGCAGTTCTTC. Its protein product is CASKPGLDAYNEQFF.

J is TRBJ2-1 and V is TRBV25-1; D is undetermined. This CDR3 contains 14 residues. Germline V CDR1 and CDR2: MGHDK, SYGVNS. The V gene lost 6 bases and the J gene lost 4 bases, with 13 bases spanning the gap. The CDR3 protein is CASSRQAPYNEQFF. CDR3 nucleotides: TGTGCCAGCAGCCGTCAAGCCCCATACAATGAGCAGTTCTTC.

V is TRBV4-1 and J is TRBJ2-5; 10 nucleotides line up with TRBD2. The germline V gene encodes CDR1 MGHRA and CDR2 YSYEKL. The CDR3 is made up of 15 amino acids. The ends lost 1 base at V and 5 bases at J; junction bases unmatched: 4. DNA for the CDR3: TGCGCCAGCAGCCAAGGGACTAGCGGTCTGGAGACCCAGTACTTC. Protein product: CASSQGTSGLETQYF.

This clone was seen only once. The chain joins TRBV5-1 to TRBJ1-1; no clear D gene. Germline V gives CDR1 SGHRS, CDR2 YFSETQ. The CDR3 spans 13 residues. V lost 2 bases, J lost 0 bases, and 5 bases lay in between. The CDR3 loop is CASSFNLNTEAFF. DNA for the CDR3: TGCGCCAGCAGCTTTAATTTGAACACTGAAGCTTTCTTT.

This sequence joins TRBV30 and TRBJ2-7; 8 bases are a match to TRBD1. The J segment lost 3 bases and the V segment lost 1 base, leaving 14 bases of the junction unmatched. The V gene's germline CDR1 is GTSNPN and CDR2 SVGIG (reference sequence). The CDR3 has 17 residues. CDR3 bases: TGTGCCTGGAGTGCCTCCAGAGCCGGACAGGGCCTCTACGAGCAGTACTTC. Encoded protein: CAWSASRAGQGLYEQYF.

The genes are TRBV10-2 and TRBJ2-5; the D gene is possibly TRBD2 (6 bases). Germline V lookup: CDR1 WSHSY, CDR2 SAAADI. V was shortened by 2 bases and J by 2 bases, with 9 bases between the two germline ends. This CDR3 comprises 14 residues. The CDR3 sequence: CASSELGGQETQYF. CDR3 sequence (DNA): TGCGCCAGCAGTGAGCTAGGAGGGCAAGAGACCCAGTACTTC.

The rearrangement links TRBV5-1 to TRBJ1-3, with 8 nucleotides matching TRBD1. The trim removed 4 bases at V and 0 bases at J, leaving 9 bases unmatched. This CDR3 comprises 17 residues. Germline CDR1 and CDR2: SGHRS and YFSETQ. CDR3 amino acids: CASSPQGQVLSGNTIYF. DNA of the CDR3: TGCGCCAGCAGCCCCCAGGGACAGGTGCTCTCTGGAAACACCATATATTTT.

The chain's CDR3 is CASSIGREPTNEKLFF. The CDR3, as DNA: TGTGCCAGTAGTATCGGCCGGGAGCCAACTAATGAAAAACTGTTTTTT. The chain combines TRBV19 with TRBJ1-4; D not certain. The CDR3 loop spans 16 amino acids. V was cut by 3 bases and J by 0 bases, with 11 bases left in between. Germline-derived CDR1 and CDR2 are LNHDA and SQIVND (reference sequence). The full variable domain, rest sourced from reference TRBV19 and TRBJ1-4, is DGGITQSPKYLFRKEGQNVTLSCEQNLNHDAMYWYRQDPGQGLRLIYYSQIVNDFQKGDIAEGYSVSREKKESFPLTVTSAQKNPTAFYLCASSIGREPTNEKLFFGSGTQLSVL.

The CDR3 DNA follows: TGTGCCAGCAGCCAACCACAGGGTTTTGAAAGGAGGAGCACAGATACGCAGTATTTT. Its translation: CASSQPQGFERRSTDTQYF. The V gene is TRBV4-2, the J gene TRBJ2-3; D may be TRBD1 (6 bases). The CDR3 consists of 19 residues. V lost 2 bases, J lost 0 bases, and 21 bases lay in between. Germline V gene lookup returns CDR1 LGHNA and CDR2 YNFKEQ.

V is TRBV30 and J is TRBJ1-1; possible D gene TRBD1, 6 bases. Germline CDR1 reads GTSNPN; CDR2 reads SVGIG (reference sequence). The CDR3 loop spans 15 amino acids. Between the trimmed V and J ends, which lost 4 bases and 1 base, there was a span of 16 bases. The CDR3 sequence: CAWKDVGGTNTEAFF. The CDR3 bases are TGTGCCTGGAAAGACGTTGGGGGCACGAACACTGAAGCTTTCTTT.

The J gene is TRBJ1-5, the V gene TRBV6-6; 8 bases align to TRBD1. Germline values: CDR1 MNHNY, CDR2 SVGAGI (reference sequence). V lost 6 bases, J lost 4 bases, and 8 bases stayed unmatched. The CDR3 has 15 amino acids. DNA for the CDR3: TGTGCCAGCAGCCACCTAGGACAGGGAAATCAGCCCCAGCATTTT. Encoded protein: CASSHLGQGNQPQHF.

The chain carries TRBV5-8 and TRBJ2-3, with D tentatively TRBD2 (7 bases). V was shortened by 4 bases and J by 3 bases, with 15 bases between the two germline ends. The CDR3 covers 15 residues. Germline loops: CDR1 SGHTS, CDR2 YDEGEE. CDR3 amino acids: CASSPEGGATDTQYF. CDR3 coding DNA: TGTGCCAGCAGCCCCGAGGGGGGGGCTACAGATACGCAGTATTTT.

This chain joins TRBV6-1 and TRBJ1-6; D may be TRBD1 (6 bases). This CDR3 is built from 15 residues. CDR1 is MNHNS and CDR2 is SASEGT in the germline V gene. V was clipped by 5 bases and J by 10 bases, with 18 bases between them. Here the CDR3 reads CASSFPGAEDSPLHF. The CDR3 nucleotides are TGTGCCAGCAGTTTTCCAGGGGCAGAAGACTCACCCCTCCACTTT.

The rearrangement joins TRBV25-1 to TRBJ1-5; D uncertain. The length of the CDR3 is 15 residues. Germline V CDR1 and CDR2: MGHDK, SYGVNS. Between the trimmed V and J ends, which lost 2 bases and 1 base, there was a span of 9 bases. The CDR3 is CASSEGGLSNQPQHF. The CDR3 coding sequence is TGTGCCAGCAGTGAAGGAGGCTTGAGCAATCAGCCCCAGCATTTT.

With respect to this clone: The sample has other DNA sequences that encode this CDR3 too. This chain uses TRBV5-6 with TRBJ2-5; 13 bases align to TRBD2. The CDR3 covers 15 residues. CDR1 is SGHDT, CDR2 YYEEEE, per germline. V shed 0 bases and J 4 bases; nucleotides not matched to a gene: 0. CDR3 in DNA: TGTGCCAGCAGCTTGGGGACTAGCGGGAGAGAGACCCAGTACTTC. Its translation: CASSLGTSGRETQYF.

This clone came up a few times. The chain combines TRBV4-1 with TRBJ1-1; D unclear. CDR1 and CDR2 from the germline V gene are MGHRA and YSYEKL. The CDR3 is 13 residues long. The ends were cut back, 5 bases at V and 0 bases at J, with 7 bases in the middle. Here the CDR3 reads CASSLTMNTEAFF. The CDR3, as DNA: TGCGCCAGCAGCTTGACTATGAACACTGAAGCTTTCTTT.

V and J are TRBV5-1 and TRBJ2-7; D is ambiguous. The CDR3 sequence is 14 residues long. Germline assignment: CDR1 SGHRS and CDR2 YFSETQ. V was clipped by 0 bases and J by 6 bases, with 13 bases between them. The CDR3 region is CASSLVTPNSEQYF. CDR3 coding DNA: TGCGCCAGCAGCTTGGTCACTCCGAATTCCGAGCAGTACTTC. The whole variable domain, remainder taken from reference TRBV5-1 and TRBJ2-7, is KAGVTQTPRYLIKTRGQQVTLSCSPISGHRSVSWYQQTPGQGLQFLFEYFSETQRNKGNFPGRFSGRQFSNSRSEMNVSTLELGDSALYLCASSLVTPNSEQYFGPGTRLTVT.

This clone appeared a few times. This rearrangement joins TRBV19 to TRBJ1-4; TRBD1 might be the D (5 bases). This CDR3 comprises 13 residues. Germline CDR1 LNHDA, CDR2 SQIVND (reference sequence). Deletions cut 7 bases from V and 7 bases from J, with 13 bases between. The DNA for the CDR3 is TGTGCCAGTACCCCAGGGTGGGCTGAAAAACTGTTTTTT. Protein sequence: CASTPGWAEKLFF.

The V and J genes are TRBV30 and TRBJ2-7; 7 bases line up with TRBD2. Germline loops: CDR1 GTSNPN, CDR2 SVGIG (reference sequence). The V gene end was trimmed by 2 bases and the J gene end by 5 bases; junction bases not matched to a gene: 3. CDR3 length: 12 residues. In DNA form, the CDR3 reads TGTGCCTGGAGTCCCGGGAGGAACGAGCAGTACTTC. Translated, it gives CAWSPGRNEQYF.

This clone has only one observation. The chain couples TRBV7-9 to TRBJ2-1; no firm D call. V was cut by 2 bases and J by 4 bases, with 6 bases left in between. The CDR3 consists of 13 residues. The germline CDR1 and CDR2 sequences are SEHNR and FQNEAQ (reference sequence). The CDR3 loop reads CASSLSRYNEQFF. CDR3 nucleotides: TGTGCCAGCAGCTTATCCAGATACAATGAGCAGTTCTTC.

V is TRBV15 and J is TRBJ2-5; D is ambiguous. Germline V gene lookup returns CDR1 LNHNV and CDR2 YYDKDF (reference sequence). CDR3 length: 13 amino acids. Trimming left V 0 bases short and J 7 bases short, with 9 bases between. Written as DNA, the CDR3 is TGTGCCACCAGCAGAGATAAGCTTGCGACCCAGTACTTC. Its translation: CATSRDKLATQYF.